This entry concerns a single T cell receptor (beta chain). Its antigen remains unknown. The sample belongs to a study of radiotherapy plus CTLA-4 blockade in lung cancer. For the study at large: Disease control was present in more than 25% of patients, and objective responses in more than 15%.

General observations from the study: Alongside interferon-beta, early blood T cell clone dynamics were reportedly the best predictor of response. Among blood TCR repertoires after radiotherapy plus ipilimumab, tumor-derived clones expanded.

V shed 3 bases and J 4 bases; nucleotides not matched to a gene: 4. The CDR3 is 15 amino acids. Per germline, CDR1 KGHSH and CDR2 LQKENI. Using immunoSEQ multiplex PCR, the repertoire was profiled, and TCRdb retains in-frame clones only, with some absent. The data show about 40,000 clones, nearly 80% seen once. V gene TRBV18 combines with J gene TRBJ1-3, with TRBD1 matching over 9 bases. The source was peripheral blood, collected from a patient treated with radiotherapy plus ipilimumab. This sequence was found in a human donor with non-small cell lung cancer that progressed on radiotherapy plus ipilimumab. The CDR3 DNA reads as TGTGCCAGCTCACCGGACAGGGGAGCCGGAAACACCATATATTTT. Amino acids: CASSPDRGAGNTIYF.